The 5 T cell receptor beta chains presented below share a single source sample, sequenced in a study of CD4 T cells in relation to SARS-CoV-2 and coronaviruses (dated by TCRdb to about 2021). Libraries came from the immunoSEQ multiplex PCR assay. TCRdb carries this immuneACCESS record with in-frame sequences only. Its versions omit some clonotypes, under half of them owing to an unresolved V gene in the studies checked, with the rest unexplained. Present in this sample are about 37,000 clones, around nine tenths of which were seen just once. About a tenth of the sample belongs to the ten largest clones. Sequenced input: memory CD4+ T cells from PBMCs. This sample's cell subset or site label indicates: memory (non-naive) CD4+ T cells. The receptors come from an adult with COVID-19.

The chain combines TRBV14 with TRBJ1-1; D perhaps matches TRBD1 (6 bases). Germline V gives CDR1 SGHDN, CDR2 FVKESK. CDR3 length: 17 amino acids. The V end lost 0 bases, the J end lost 6 bases, and 20 bases lay between the germline ends. The CDR3 reads CASSQELRGRFIPEAFF. The CDR3 DNA sequence: TGTGCCAGCAGCCAAGAGCTACGGGGGCGTTTTATCCCTGAAGCTTTCTTT.

This clone was observed a few times. Written as DNA, the CDR3 is TGTGCCAGCACCAACTGGGGCACTGAAGCTTTCTTT. Its protein is CASTNWGTEAFF. The chain employs TRBV6-5 and TRBJ1-1; D call uncertain. This CDR3 has 12 amino acids. V lost 7 bases to trimming and J lost 4 bases, with 10 bases between them. The germline V gene has CDR1 MNHEY and CDR2 SVGAGI.

The V call is TRBV7-8, the J call TRBJ2-5; TRBD1 is a possible D gene (6 bases). Germline V CDR1 and CDR2: SGHVS, FQNEAQ. V was pared by 6 bases and J by 4 bases, with 24 bases between. This CDR3 is built from 17 residues. CDR3 sequence reads: CASRHGRGAGAIETQYF. CDR3 sequence (DNA): TGTGCCAGCAGACACGGCCGTGGAGCAGGGGCCATAGAGACCCAGTACTTC.

The genes are TRBV7-9 and TRBJ2-7, with 12 bases identical to TRBD2. Germline lookup yields CDR1 SEHNR and CDR2 FQNEAQ (reference sequence). After removal of 4 bases from V and 6 bases from J, the junction contained 10 bases not matched to a gene. This CDR3 region has 16 residues. Here the CDR3 DNA reads TGTGCCAGCAGCTCTCCGTCTAGCGGGGGGGCTGGCGAGCAGTACTTC. Translating gives CASSSPSSGGAGEQYF.

The chain is built from TRBV15 and TRBJ1-1; D ambiguous. The V and J ends lost 3 bases and 4 bases respectively, with 12 bases between them. The CDR3 is 14 amino acids. The germline V gene has CDR1 LNHNV and CDR2 YYDKDF (reference sequence). Here the CDR3 reads CATSRPDRGTEAFF. For the CDR3, the DNA is TGTGCCACCAGCAGGCCCGACCGGGGCACTGAAGCTTTCTTT.